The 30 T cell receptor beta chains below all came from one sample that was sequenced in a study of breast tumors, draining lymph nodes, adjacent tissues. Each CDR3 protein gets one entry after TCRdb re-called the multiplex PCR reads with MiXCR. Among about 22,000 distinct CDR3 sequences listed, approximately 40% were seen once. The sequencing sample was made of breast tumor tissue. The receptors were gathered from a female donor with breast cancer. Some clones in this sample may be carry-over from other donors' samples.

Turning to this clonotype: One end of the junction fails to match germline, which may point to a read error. The CDR3 nucleotides read TGCGCCAGCGGCTTCCGGGACAGGGGATCCTCTGGAAACACCATATATTTT. It specifies CASGFRDRGSSGNTIYF. The chain joins TRBV5-1 to TRBJ1-3, with TRBD1 matching 10 bases. CDR1 and CDR2 from the germline V gene are SGHRS and YFSETQ. The CDR3 contains 17 residues. Drawing the rest from reference TRBV5-1 and TRBJ1-3, the complete variable domain is KAGVTQTPRYLIKTRGQQVTLSCSPISGHRSVSWYQQTPGQGLQFLFEYFSETQRNKGNFPGRFSGRQFSNSRSEMNVSTLELGDSALYLCASGFRDRGSSGNTIYFGEGSWLTVV.

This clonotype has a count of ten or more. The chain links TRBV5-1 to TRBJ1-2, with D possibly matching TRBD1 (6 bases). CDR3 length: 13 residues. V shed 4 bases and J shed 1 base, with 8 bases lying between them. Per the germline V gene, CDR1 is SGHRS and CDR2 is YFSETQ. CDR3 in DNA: TGCGCCAGCAGCCCGGACAGTAACTATGGCTACACCTTC. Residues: CASSPDSNYGYTF.

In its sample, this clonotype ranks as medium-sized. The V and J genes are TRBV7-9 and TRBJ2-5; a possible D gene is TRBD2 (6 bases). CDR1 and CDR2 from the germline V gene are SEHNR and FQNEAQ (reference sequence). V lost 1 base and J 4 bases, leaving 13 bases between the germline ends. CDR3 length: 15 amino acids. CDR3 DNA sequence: TGTGCCAGCAGCTTAGATCCCGGGGGAAGAGAGACCCAGTACTTC. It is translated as CASSLDPGGRETQYF. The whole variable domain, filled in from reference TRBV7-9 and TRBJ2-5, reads DTGVSQNPRHKITKRGQNVTFRCDPISEHNRLYWYRQTLGQGPEFLTYFQNEAQLEKSRLLSDRFSAERPKGSFSTLEIQRTEQGDSAMYLCASSLDPGGRETQYFGPGTRLLVL.

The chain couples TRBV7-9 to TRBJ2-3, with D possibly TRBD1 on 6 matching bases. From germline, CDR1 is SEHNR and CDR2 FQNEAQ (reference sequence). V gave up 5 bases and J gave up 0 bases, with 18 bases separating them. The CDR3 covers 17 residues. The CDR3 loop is CASSLSHGGTSTDTQYF. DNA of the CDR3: TGTGCCAGCAGCCTATCACATGGGGGCACGAGCACAGATACGCAGTATTTT.

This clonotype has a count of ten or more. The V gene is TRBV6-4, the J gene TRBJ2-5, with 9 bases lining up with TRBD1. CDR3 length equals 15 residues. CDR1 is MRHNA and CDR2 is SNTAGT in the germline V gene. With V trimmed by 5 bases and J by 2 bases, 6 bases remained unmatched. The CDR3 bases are TGTGCCAGCAGTCCTCTGGACAGGGGACAAGAGACCCAGTACTTC. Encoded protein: CASSPLDRGQETQYF.

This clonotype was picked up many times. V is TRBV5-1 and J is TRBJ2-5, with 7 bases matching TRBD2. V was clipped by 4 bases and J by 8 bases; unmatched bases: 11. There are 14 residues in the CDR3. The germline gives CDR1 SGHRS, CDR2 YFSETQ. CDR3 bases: TGCGCCAGCAGCCCCTTCTCAAGCGGGGACACCCAGTACTTC. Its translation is CASSPFSSGDTQYF.

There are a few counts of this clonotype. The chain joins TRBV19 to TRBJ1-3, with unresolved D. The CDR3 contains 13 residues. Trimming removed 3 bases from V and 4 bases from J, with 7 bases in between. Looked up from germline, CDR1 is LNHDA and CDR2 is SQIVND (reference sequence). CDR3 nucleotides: TGTGCCAGTAGTATTATCATCGGAAACACCATATATTTT. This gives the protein CASSIIIGNTIYF.

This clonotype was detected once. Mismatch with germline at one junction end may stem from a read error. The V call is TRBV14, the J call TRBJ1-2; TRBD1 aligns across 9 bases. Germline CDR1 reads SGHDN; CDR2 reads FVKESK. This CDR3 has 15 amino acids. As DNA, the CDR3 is TGTGCCAGCAGCCGATCGGGACAGGGAAACTATGGCTCCACCTTC. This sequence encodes CASSRSGQGNYGSTF.

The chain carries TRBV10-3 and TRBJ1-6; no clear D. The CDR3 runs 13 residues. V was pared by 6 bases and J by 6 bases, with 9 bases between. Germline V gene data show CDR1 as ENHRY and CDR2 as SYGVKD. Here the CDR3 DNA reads TGTGCCATCAGGGACGGACCTAATTCACCCCTCCACTTT. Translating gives CAIRDGPNSPLHF.

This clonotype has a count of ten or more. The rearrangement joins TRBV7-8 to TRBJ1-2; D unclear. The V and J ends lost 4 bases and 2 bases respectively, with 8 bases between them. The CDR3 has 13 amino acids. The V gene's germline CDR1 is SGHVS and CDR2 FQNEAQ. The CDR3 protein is CASSSPPNYGYTF. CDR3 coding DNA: TGTGCCAGCAGCTCCCCCCCGAACTATGGCTACACCTTC. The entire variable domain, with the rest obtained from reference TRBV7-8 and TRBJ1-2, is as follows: GAGVSQSPRYKVAKRGQDVALRCDPISGHVSLFWYQQALGQGPEFLTYFQNEAQLDKSGLPSDRFFAERPEGSVSTLKIQRTQQEDSAVYLCASSSPPNYGYTFGSGTRLTVV.

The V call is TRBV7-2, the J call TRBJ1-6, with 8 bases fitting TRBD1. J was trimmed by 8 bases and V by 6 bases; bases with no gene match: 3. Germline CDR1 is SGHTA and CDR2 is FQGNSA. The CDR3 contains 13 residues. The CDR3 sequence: CASSYRGDSPLHF. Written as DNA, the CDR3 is TGTGCCAGCAGTTACAGGGGGGATTCACCCCTCCACTTT.

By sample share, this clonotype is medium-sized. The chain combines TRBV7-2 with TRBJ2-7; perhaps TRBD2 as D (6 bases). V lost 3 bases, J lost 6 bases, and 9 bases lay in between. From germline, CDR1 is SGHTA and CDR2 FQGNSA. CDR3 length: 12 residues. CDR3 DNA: TGTGCCAGCAGCTTCGGGCGGGGCGAGCAGTACTTC. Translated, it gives CASSFGRGEQYF. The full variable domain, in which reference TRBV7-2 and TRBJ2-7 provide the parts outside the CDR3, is GAGVSQSPSNKVTEKGKDVELRCDPISGHTALYWYRQSLGQGLEFLIYFQGNSAPDKSGLPSDRFSAERTGGSVSTLTIQRTQQEDSAVYLCASSFGRGEQYFGPGTRLTVT.

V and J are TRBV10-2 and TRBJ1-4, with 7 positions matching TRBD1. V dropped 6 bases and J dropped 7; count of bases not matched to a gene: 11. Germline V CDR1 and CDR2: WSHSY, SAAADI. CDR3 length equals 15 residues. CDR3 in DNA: TGCGCCAGCAGATCCGACAGGGCAATGGGTGAAAAACTGTTTTTT. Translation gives CASRSDRAMGEKLFF.

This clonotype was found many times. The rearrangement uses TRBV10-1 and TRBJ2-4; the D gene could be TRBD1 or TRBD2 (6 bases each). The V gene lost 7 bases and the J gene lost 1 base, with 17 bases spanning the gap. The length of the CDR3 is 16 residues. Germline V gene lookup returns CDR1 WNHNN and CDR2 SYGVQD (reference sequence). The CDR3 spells CASTKSGAVAKNIQYF. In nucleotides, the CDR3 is TGCGCCAGCACCAAGTCGGGGGCGGTGGCCAAAAACATTCAGTACTTC.

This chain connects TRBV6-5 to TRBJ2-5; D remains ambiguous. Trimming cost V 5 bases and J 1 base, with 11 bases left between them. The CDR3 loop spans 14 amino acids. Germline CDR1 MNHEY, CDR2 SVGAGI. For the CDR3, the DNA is TGTGCCAGCAGTCCCCCCGCAGTCCAAGAGACCCAGTACTTC. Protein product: CASSPPAVQETQYF.

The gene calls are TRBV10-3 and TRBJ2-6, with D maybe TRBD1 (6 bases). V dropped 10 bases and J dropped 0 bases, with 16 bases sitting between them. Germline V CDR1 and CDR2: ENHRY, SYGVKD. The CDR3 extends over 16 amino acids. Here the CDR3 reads CATRDTQPSGANVLTF. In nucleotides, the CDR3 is TGTGCCACCCGGGACACCCAACCCTCTGGGGCCAACGTCCTGACTTTC.

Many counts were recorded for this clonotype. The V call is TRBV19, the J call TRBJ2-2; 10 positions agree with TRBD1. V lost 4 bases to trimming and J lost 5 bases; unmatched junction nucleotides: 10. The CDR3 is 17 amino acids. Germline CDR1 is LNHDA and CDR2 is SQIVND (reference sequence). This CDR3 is CASSTGDRGGGTGELFF. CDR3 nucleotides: TGTGCCAGTAGTACCGGGGACAGGGGAGGAGGAACCGGGGAGCTGTTTTTT.

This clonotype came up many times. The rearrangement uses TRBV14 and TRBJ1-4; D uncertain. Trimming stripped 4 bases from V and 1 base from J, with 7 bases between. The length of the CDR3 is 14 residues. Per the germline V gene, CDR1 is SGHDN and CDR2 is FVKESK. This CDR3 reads CASSPVGTNEKLFF. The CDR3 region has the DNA TGTGCCAGCAGCCCGGTCGGAACTAATGAAAAACTGTTTTTT.

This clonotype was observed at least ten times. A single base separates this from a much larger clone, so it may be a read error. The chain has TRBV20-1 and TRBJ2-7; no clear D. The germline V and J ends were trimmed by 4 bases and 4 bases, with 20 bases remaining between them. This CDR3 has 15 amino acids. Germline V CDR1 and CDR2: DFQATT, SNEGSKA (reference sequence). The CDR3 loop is CSAINLEQSTYEQYF. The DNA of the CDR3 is TGCAGTGCTATAAATTTAGAACAGTCCACTTACGAGCAGTACTTC.

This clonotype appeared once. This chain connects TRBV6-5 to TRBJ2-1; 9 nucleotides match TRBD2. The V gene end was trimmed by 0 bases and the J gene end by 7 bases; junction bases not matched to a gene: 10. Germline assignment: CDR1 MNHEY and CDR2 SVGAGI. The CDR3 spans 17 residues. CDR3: CASSYSSSSGVGNEQFF. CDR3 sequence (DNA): TGTGCCAGCAGTTACTCGAGTTCTAGCGGGGTGGGGAATGAGCAGTTCTTC.

CDR3 bases: TGTGCCAGCAGAGATTCGGGGTCTGGGGCCAACGTCCTGACTTTC. It translates to CASRDSGSGANVLTF. V usage is TRBV7-3 and J usage is TRBJ2-6, with a tentative D call TRBD2 (5 bases). The CDR3 spans 15 residues. The V end was cut by 6 bases, the J end by 1 base, with 10 bases between. CDR1 and CDR2 (germline): SGHTA, FQGTGA.

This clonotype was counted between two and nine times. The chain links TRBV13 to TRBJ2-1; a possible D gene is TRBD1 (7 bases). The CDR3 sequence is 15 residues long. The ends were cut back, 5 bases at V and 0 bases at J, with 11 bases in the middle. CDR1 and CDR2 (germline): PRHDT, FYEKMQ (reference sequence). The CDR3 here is CASSRGDSSYNEQFF. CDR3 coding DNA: TGTGCCAGCAGCCGCGGGGACAGCTCCTACAATGAGCAGTTCTTC.

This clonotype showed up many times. CDR3 sequence (DNA): TGCAGTGCTAGGGGATTTAGACAGGACGCAGCCTACGAGCAGTACTTC. Its protein is CSARGFRQDAAYEQYF. The gene calls are TRBV20-1 and TRBJ2-7; D might be TRBD1 (6 bases). Germline values: CDR1 DFQATT, CDR2 SNEGSKA (reference sequence). Trimming removed 3 bases at V and 2 bases at J, with 20 bases between. The CDR3 covers 16 residues.

This CDR3 reads CSAREWQTGELFF. The CDR3 nucleotides read TGCAGTGCTAGAGAATGGCAAACCGGGGAGCTGTTTTTT. The V gene is TRBV20-1, the J gene TRBJ2-2; D ambiguous. The CDR3 has 13 amino acids. Germline V lookup: CDR1 DFQATT, CDR2 SNEGSKA (reference sequence). V shed 0 bases and J shed 5 bases, with 7 bases lying between them.

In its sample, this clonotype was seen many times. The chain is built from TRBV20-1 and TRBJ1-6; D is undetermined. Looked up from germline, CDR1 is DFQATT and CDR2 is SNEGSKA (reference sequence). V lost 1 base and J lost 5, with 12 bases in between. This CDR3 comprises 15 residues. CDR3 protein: CSARGWAVDNSPLHF. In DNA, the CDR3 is TGCAGTGCTAGAGGCTGGGCGGTTGATAATTCACCCCTCCACTTT.

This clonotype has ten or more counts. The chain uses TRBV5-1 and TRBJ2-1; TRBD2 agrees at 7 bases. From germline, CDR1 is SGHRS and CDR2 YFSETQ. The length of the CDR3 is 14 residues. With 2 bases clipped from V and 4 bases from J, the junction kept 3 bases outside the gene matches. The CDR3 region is CASSFGGGYNEQFF. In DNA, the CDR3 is TGCGCCAGCAGCTTCGGGGGAGGGTACAATGAGCAGTTCTTC.

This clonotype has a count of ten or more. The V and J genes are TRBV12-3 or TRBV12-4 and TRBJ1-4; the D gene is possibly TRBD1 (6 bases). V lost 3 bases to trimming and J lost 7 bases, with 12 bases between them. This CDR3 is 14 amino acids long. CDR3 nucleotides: TGTGCCAGCAGTTTGGAACAGGGTTTTGAAAAACTGTTTTTT. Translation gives CASSLEQGFEKLFF.

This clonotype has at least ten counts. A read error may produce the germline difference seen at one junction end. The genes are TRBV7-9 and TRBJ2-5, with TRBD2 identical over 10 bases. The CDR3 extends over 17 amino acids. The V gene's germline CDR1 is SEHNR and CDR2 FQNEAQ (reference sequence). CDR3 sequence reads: CASSPGRLAGQQEPQYF. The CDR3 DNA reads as TGTGCCAGCAGCCCCGGGCGACTAGCGGGCCAGCAAGAGCCCCAGTACTTC. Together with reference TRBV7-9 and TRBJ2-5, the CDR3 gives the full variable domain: DTGVSQNPRHKITKRGQNVTFRCDPISEHNRLYWYRQTLGQGPEFLTYFQNEAQLEKSRLLSDRFSAERPKGSFSTLEIQRTEQGDSAMYLCASSPGRLAGQQEPQYFGPGTRLLVL.

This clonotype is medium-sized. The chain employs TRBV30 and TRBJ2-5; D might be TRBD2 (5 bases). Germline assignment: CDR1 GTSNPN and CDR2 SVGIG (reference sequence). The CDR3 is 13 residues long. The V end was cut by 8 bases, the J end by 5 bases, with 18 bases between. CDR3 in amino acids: CAAAASSQETQYF. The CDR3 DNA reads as TGTGCCGCGGCAGCTAGCTCCCAGGAGACCCAGTACTTC.

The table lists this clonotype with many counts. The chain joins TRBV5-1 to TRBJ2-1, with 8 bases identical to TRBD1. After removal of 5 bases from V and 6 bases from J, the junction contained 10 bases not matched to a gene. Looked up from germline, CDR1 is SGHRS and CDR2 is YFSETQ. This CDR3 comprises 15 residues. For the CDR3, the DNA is TGCGCCAGCAGTTTTACCTTTACAGGGGGCAATGAGCAGTTCTTC. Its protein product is CASSFTFTGGNEQFF.